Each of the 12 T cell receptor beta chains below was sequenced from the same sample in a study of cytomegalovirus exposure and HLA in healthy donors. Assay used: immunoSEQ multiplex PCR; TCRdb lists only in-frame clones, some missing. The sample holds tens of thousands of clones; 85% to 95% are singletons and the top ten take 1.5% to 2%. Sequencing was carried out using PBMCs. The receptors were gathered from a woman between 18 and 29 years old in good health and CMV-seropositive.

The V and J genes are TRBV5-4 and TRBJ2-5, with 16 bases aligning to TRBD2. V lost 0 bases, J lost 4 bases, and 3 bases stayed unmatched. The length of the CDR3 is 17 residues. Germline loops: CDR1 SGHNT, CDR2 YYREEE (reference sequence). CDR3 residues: CASSLGGLAGGGETQYF. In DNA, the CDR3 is TGTGCCAGCAGCTTGGGGGGACTAGCGGGAGGGGGAGAGACCCAGTACTTC. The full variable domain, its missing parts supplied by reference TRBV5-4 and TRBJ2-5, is ETGVTQSPTHLIKTRGQQVTLRCSSQSGHNTVSWYQQALGQGPQFIFQYYREEENGRGNFPPRFSGLQFPNYSSELNVNALELDDSALYLCASSLGGLAGGGETQYFGPGTRLLVL.

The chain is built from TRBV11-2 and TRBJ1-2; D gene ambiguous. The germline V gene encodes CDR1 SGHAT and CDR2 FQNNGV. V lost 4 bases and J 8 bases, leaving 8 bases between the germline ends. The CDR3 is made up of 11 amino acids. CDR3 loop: CASSSWAGYTF. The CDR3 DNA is TGTGCCAGCAGCTCTTGGGCGGGCTACACCTTC.

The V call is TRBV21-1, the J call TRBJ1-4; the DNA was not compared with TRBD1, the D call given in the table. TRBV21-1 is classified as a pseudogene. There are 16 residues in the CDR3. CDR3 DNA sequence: TGTGCCAGCAGCAAATTACAGGGGGCAAGAAGTGAAAAACTGTTTTTT. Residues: CASSKLQGARSEKLFF.

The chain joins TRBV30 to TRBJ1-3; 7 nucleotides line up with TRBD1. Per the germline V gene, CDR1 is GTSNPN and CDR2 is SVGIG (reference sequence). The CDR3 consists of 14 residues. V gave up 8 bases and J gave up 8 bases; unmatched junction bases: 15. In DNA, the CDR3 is TGTGCCGGCCAGGGGGGATCGGGGCAGCACACCATATATTTT. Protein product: CAGQGGSGQHTIYF.

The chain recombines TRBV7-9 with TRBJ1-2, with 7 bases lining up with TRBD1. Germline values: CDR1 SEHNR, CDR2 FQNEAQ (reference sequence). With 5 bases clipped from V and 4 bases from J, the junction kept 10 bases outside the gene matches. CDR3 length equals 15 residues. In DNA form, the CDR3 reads TGTGCCAGCAGCCCACCCCCCGACAGGGTCTATGGCTACACCTTC. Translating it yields CASSPPPDRVYGYTF.

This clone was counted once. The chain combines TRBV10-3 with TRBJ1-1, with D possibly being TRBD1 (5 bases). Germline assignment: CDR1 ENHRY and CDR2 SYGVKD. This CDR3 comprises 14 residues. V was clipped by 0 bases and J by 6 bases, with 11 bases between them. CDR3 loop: CAISESGGTPEAFF. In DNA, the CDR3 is TGTGCCATCAGTGAGTCGGGGGGGACCCCTGAAGCTTTCTTT.

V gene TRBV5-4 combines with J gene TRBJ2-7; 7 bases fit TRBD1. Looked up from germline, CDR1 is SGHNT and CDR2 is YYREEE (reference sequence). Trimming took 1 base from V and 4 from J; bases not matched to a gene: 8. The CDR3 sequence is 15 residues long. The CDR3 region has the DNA TGTGCCAGCAGCTTGAGTACAGGGGACGGGTACGAGCAGTACTTC. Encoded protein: CASSLSTGDGYEQYF.

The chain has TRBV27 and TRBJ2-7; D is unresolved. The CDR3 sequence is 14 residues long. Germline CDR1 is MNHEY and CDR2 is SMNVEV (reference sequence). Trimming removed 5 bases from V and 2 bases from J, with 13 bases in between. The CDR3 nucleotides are TGTGCCAGCAGTCCCTCACTCCCGGCCTACGAGCAGTACTTC. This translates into CASSPSLPAYEQYF.

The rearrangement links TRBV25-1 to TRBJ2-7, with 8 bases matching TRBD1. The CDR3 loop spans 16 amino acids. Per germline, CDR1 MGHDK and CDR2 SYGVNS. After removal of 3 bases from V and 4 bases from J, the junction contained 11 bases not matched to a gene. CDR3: CASSEWTGRLHYEQYF. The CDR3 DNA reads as TGTGCCAGCAGTGAGTGGACAGGGAGACTCCATTACGAGCAGTACTTC.

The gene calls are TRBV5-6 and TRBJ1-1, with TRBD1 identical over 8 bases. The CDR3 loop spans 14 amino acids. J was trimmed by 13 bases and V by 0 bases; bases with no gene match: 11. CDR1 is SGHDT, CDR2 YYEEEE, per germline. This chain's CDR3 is CASSLAGIGQGGFF. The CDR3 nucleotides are TGTGCCAGCAGCTTGGCGGGGATTGGACAGGGCGGTTTCTTT.

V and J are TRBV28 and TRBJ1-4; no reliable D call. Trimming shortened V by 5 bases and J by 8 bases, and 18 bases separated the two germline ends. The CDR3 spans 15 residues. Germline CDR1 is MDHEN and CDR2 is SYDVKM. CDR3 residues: CASSEQTVGREKLFF. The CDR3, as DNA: TGTGCCAGCAGTGAGCAGACCGTTGGGAGGGAAAAACTGTTTTTT.

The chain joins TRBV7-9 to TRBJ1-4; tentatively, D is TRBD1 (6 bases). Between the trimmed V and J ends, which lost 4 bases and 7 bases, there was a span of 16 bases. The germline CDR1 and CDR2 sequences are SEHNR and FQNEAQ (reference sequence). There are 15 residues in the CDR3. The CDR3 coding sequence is TGTGCCAGCAGCTCCCCAGGGGAGTACGTTGAAAAACTGTTTTTT. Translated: CASSSPGEYVEKLFF.